This TCR beta chain was captured in a study of blood T cell repertoires in COVID-19. At the level of the study: T cells, B-cell-depleted T cells, or PBMCs supplied cDNA or gDNA.

Original processing notes: Counts of nucleated cells, estimated from reference gene primer amplification, were obtained. Profiling relied on immunoSEQ multiplex PCR, and the TCRdb table lists in-frame clones only, not all of them. The DNA gave D and trimming, while V, J and clone size come from that table. This table has around 250,000 clones, 80% to 90% appearing once. The study drew participants aged about 18 to 89 years from around 24 US areas. Researchers sorted participants into cohorts using their self-reported clinical history. Germline assignment: CDR1 MNHNS and CDR2 SASEGT. CDR3 length: 16 residues. Unmatched junction bases numbered 9, after V lost 4 bases and J lost 6 bases.

Specimen: PBMCs or T cells enriched from blood (not recorded which). The chain has TRBV6-1 and TRBJ2-5; 12 bases line up with TRBD2. The clonotype was recovered from a woman aged 50 to 65 who had recovered from COVID-19. CDR3 protein: CASSALASGRGKTQYF. The CDR3 nucleotides are TGTGCCAGCAGTGCTTTAGCTAGCGGGAGGGGAAAGACCCAGTACTTC.